These 23 T cell receptor beta chains were all obtained from the same sample, sequenced in a study of blood T cell repertoires in COVID-19. TCRdb's table, derived via immunoSEQ multiplex PCR, lists solely in-frame clones and lacks some. Among under 450,000 clones listed, around nine tenths were seen once. Sequenced material: peripheral blood. Source of these receptors: a woman between 40 and 50 years old with COVID-19, enrolled during active disease.

This clone was observed a single time. V usage is TRBV2 and J usage is TRBJ2-2, with 7 positions matching TRBD2. The germline V gene encodes CDR1 SNHLY and CDR2 FYNNEI. This CDR3 has 14 residues. The ends lost 7 bases at V and 0 bases at J; junction bases unmatched: 2. The CDR3, as DNA: TGTGCCAGCATGGGACTACCGAACACCGGGGAGCTGTTTTTT. Translating it yields CASMGLPNTGELFF.

This chain joins TRBV27 and TRBJ2-7, with 7 bases matching TRBD1. V trimming: 5 bases; J trimming: 7 bases; junction bases outside the gene matches: 11. This CDR3 is built from 14 residues. CDR1 and CDR2 (germline): MNHEY, SMNVEV (reference sequence). The CDR3 reads CASSTHRGMREQYF. The CDR3 DNA is TGTGCCAGCAGTACACACAGGGGAATGCGTGAGCAGTACTTC.

The chain joins TRBV18 to TRBJ1-1; D may be TRBD1 (6 bases). CDR3 size: 12 residues. With 4 bases removed from V and 8 bases from J, the gap between germline ends came to 11 bases. Germline CDR1 and CDR2: KGHSH and LQKENI. The chain's CDR3 is CASSLRGSEAFF. The DNA of the CDR3 is TGTGCCAGCTCACTGAGGGGGTCAGAAGCTTTCTTT.

The rearrangement joins TRBV11-2 to TRBJ1-1, with D possibly matching TRBD1 (6 bases). The V end lost 3 bases, the J end lost 1 base, and 9 bases lay between the germline ends. This CDR3 spans 14 amino acids. CDR1 is SGHAT, CDR2 FQNNGV, per germline. CDR3 DNA: TGTGCCAGCAGCTTCACACAGGGGAACACTGAAGCTTTCTTT. Residues: CASSFTQGNTEAFF.

The genes are TRBV6-5 and TRBJ1-1; weak D call: TRBD1 (6 bases). V lost 2 bases to trimming and J lost 1 base, with 11 bases between them. The CDR3 length is 15 residues. Germline V lookup: CDR1 MNHEY, CDR2 SVGAGI. The CDR3 DNA sequence: TGTGCCAGCAGTTACGGGGGACATTGGAACACTGAAGCTTTCTTT. It is translated as CASSYGGHWNTEAFF.

The chain has TRBV6-5 and TRBJ2-3, with a possible D match to TRBD1 (5 bases). V was trimmed by 5 bases and J by 2 bases, leaving 14 bases between them. Germline V gene sequence: CDR1 MNHEY, CDR2 SVGAGI. The CDR3 is 15 residues long. The CDR3 protein is CASSPTPGYTDTQYF. CDR3 bases: TGTGCCAGCAGTCCTACTCCAGGGTACACAGATACGCAGTATTTT.

Here the CDR3 reads CASSYSGFVVGANVLTF. Here the CDR3 DNA reads TGTGCCAGCAGTTATTCAGGGTTTGTGGTTGGGGCCAACGTCCTGACTTTC. This chain joins TRBV6-2 or TRBV6-3 and TRBJ2-6; possible D gene TRBD1, 5 bases. Per germline, CDR1 MNHEY and CDR2 SVGEGT. CDR3 length: 17 residues. V was clipped by 3 bases and J by 3 bases, with 15 bases between them.

V gene TRBV7-8 combines with J gene TRBJ2-7; possible D gene TRBD2, 7 bases. V dropped 7 bases and J dropped 4 bases, with 20 bases sitting between them. The length of the CDR3 is 15 residues. Germline values: CDR1 SGHVS, CDR2 FQNEAQ. The CDR3 DNA sequence: TGTGCCAGCATCCCATCGGCGGGGGCTGGGTACGAGCAGTACTTC. Encoded protein: CASIPSAGAGYEQYF.

The V gene is TRBV7-9, the J gene TRBJ2-3, with D perhaps TRBD2 (5 bases). Trimming took off 5 bases at V and 3 bases at J, with 18 bases between the two ends. Germline CDR1 reads SEHNR; CDR2 reads FQNEAQ (reference sequence). There are 16 residues in the CDR3. CDR3 amino acids: CASSPLRVGGTDTQYF. As DNA, the CDR3 is TGTGCCAGCAGCCCCCTACGGGTCGGCGGGACAGATACGCAGTATTTT.

This rearrangement joins TRBV27 to TRBJ2-3; TRBD2 aligns across 16 bases. This CDR3 is built from 19 residues. V lost 5 bases to trimming and J lost 4 bases; unmatched junction nucleotides: 12. Per the germline V gene, CDR1 is MNHEY and CDR2 is SMNVEV (reference sequence). CDR3 residues: CASSPLGLAGGGGSDTQYF. DNA for the CDR3: TGTGCCAGCAGTCCCCTGGGACTAGCGGGAGGGGGGGGTTCAGATACGCAGTATTTT.

This chain connects TRBV19 to TRBJ2-3, with no clear D. There are 13 residues in the CDR3. CDR1 and CDR2 (germline): LNHDA, SQIVND (reference sequence). The ends were cut back, 5 bases at V and 2 bases at J, with 8 bases in the middle. CDR3 region: CASSQSVTDTQYF. In DNA form, the CDR3 reads TGTGCCAGTAGTCAGTCTGTCACAGATACGCAGTATTTT.

The chain recombines TRBV5-1 with TRBJ2-5, with 11 positions matching TRBD2. There are 15 residues in the CDR3. CDR1 and CDR2 (germline): SGHRS, YFSETQ. V lost 5 bases and J lost 2; bases outside the gene matches: 5. The CDR3 DNA sequence: TGCGCCAGCAGGGACGGGACTAGCGGACAAGAGACCCAGTACTTC. Residues: CASRDGTSGQETQYF.

The V call is TRBV27, the J call TRBJ1-5; D remains unclear. The CDR3 is 13 amino acids. V lost 6 bases, J lost 5 bases, and 11 bases lay in between. Germline CDR1 reads MNHEY; CDR2 reads SMNVEV (reference sequence). The CDR3 coding sequence is TGTGCCAGCAGGGAAGACAATTATCAGCCCCAGCATTTT. It specifies CASREDNYQPQHF.

The chain uses TRBV19 and TRBJ1-5; 8 positions agree with TRBD1. V shed 0 bases and J 6 bases; nucleotides not matched to a gene: 7. The CDR3 loop spans 16 amino acids. Germline CDR1 LNHDA, CDR2 SQIVND (reference sequence). The CDR3, as DNA: TGTGCCAGTAGTATAGAGGACAGGGTACCGCTTCAGCCCCAGCATTTT. It specifies CASSIEDRVPLQPQHF.

The chain is built from TRBV9 and TRBJ2-5; TRBD2 aligns across 9 bases. In germline, CDR1 is SGDLS, CDR2 YYNGEE. This CDR3 region has 15 residues. V lost 4 bases to trimming and J lost 4 bases; unmatched junction nucleotides: 8. CDR3 nucleotides: TGTGCCAGCAGCCCCGAAGCGGGGGGCACAGAGACCCAGTACTTC. This gives the protein CASSPEAGGTETQYF. Full variable domain (rest looked up from reference TRBV9 and TRBJ2-5): DSGVTQTPKHLITATGQRVTLRCSPRSGDLSVYWYQQSLDQGLQFLIQYYNGEERAKGNILERFSAQQFPDLHSELNLSSLELGDSALYFCASSPEAGGTETQYFGPGTRLLVL.

The rearrangement uses TRBV3-1 (or the pseudogene TRBV3-2) and TRBJ1-2, with D possibly TRBD1 on 5 matching bases. The ends were cut back, 4 bases at V and 4 bases at J, with 16 bases in the middle. The CDR3 has 15 amino acids. Germline V gene sequence: CDR1 LGHDT, CDR2 YNNKEL (reference sequence). This CDR3 is CASSPGTAPSYGYTF. CDR3 nucleotides: TGTGCCAGCAGCCCAGGGACTGCGCCTTCCTATGGCTACACCTTC.

This chain links TRBV5-1 with TRBJ1-4; D not resolved. Trimming left V 0 bases short and J 0 bases short, with 9 bases between. Per the germline V gene, CDR1 is SGHRS and CDR2 is YFSETQ. The CDR3 length is 16 residues. This CDR3 is CASSLAGLATNEKLFF. For the CDR3, the DNA is TGCGCCAGCAGCTTGGCCGGACTTGCAACTAATGAAAAACTGTTTTTT.

The chain joins TRBV2 to TRBJ1-1; D is ambiguous. Between the trimmed V and J ends, which lost 2 bases and 3 bases, there was a span of 13 bases. CDR1 is SNHLY and CDR2 is FYNNEI in the germline V gene. This CDR3 is 15 amino acids long. This CDR3 is CASSENELGYTEAFF. In nucleotides, the CDR3 is TGTGCCAGCAGTGAAAACGAACTAGGATACACTGAAGCTTTCTTT.

The DNA for the CDR3 is TGTGCCAGCAGCTTAAGCGCTGGCAGAGGGGGCTACACCTTC. Translated, it gives CASSLSAGRGGYTF. V is TRBV7-3 and J is TRBJ1-2; D is unresolved. CDR3 size: 14 residues. Germline lookup yields CDR1 SGHTA and CDR2 FQGTGA. The V end lost 1 base, the J end lost 8 bases, and 14 bases lay between the germline ends.

The chain joins TRBV7-9 to TRBJ2-3; 11 nucleotides match TRBD2. V dropped 5 bases and J dropped 0; count of bases not matched to a gene: 10. This CDR3 has 18 residues. CDR1 and CDR2 from the germline V gene are SEHNR and FQNEAQ (reference sequence). CDR3 DNA: TGTGCCAGCAGCCGGTTCAGGGTAGCGGGGGGGAGCACAGATACGCAGTATTTT. It specifies CASSRFRVAGGSTDTQYF.

This chain joins TRBV6-6 and TRBJ1-1; D is perhaps TRBD1 (5 bases). The CDR3 is made up of 14 amino acids. Deletions cut 4 bases from V and 5 bases from J, with 14 bases between. Germline loops: CDR1 MNHNY, CDR2 SVGAGI (reference sequence). CDR3 region: CASSSPGLRTEAFF. DNA of the CDR3: TGTGCCAGCAGTTCGCCAGGGTTAAGGACTGAAGCTTTCTTT.

For this clone: This sample also contains other DNA sequences that code for the same CDR3. The rearrangement joins TRBV9 to TRBJ1-2, with 10 bases that match TRBD1. CDR3 size: 14 residues. Germline values: CDR1 SGDLS, CDR2 YYNGEE. The V gene end was trimmed by 4 bases and the J gene end by 2 bases; junction bases not matched to a gene: 2. The CDR3 reads CASSPGQGNYGYTF. The CDR3 DNA reads as TGTGCCAGCAGCCCGGGACAGGGGAACTATGGCTACACCTTC.

This clone is a singleton in its sample. The chain combines TRBV7-2 with TRBJ2-2, with D tentatively TRBD2 (7 bases). There are 16 residues in the CDR3. Trimming shortened V by 2 bases and J by 5 bases, and 15 bases separated the two germline ends. Germline V gives CDR1 SGHTA, CDR2 FQGNSA. The CDR3 DNA reads TGTGCCAGCAGCTTATTCGGGGGGCGAGGTACCGGGGAGCTGTTTTTT. It encodes CASSLFGGRGTGELFF.